These 5 T cell receptor beta chains originate from one sample sequenced in a study of T-cell memory formation after mild COVID-19. TCRdb re-called the 5' RACE reads with MiXCR, one entry per CDR3 protein. The table includes 90,000 to 120,000 distinct CDR3 sequences, around 10% detected once. The sequenced sample consisted of PBMCs or a T cell subset sorted from them (not recorded which). The source is a man younger than 30 who had mild COVID-19 (a few samples of this study predate the infection). Cell type and time point are not known.

V and J are TRBV7-6 and TRBJ1-2; D perhaps matches TRBD1 (5 bases). The CDR3 extends over 14 amino acids. Germline V CDR1 and CDR2: SGHVS, FNYEAQ. V lost 1 base and J 4 bases, leaving 10 bases between the germline ends. The CDR3 loop reads CASSLEAGSYGYTF. CDR3 sequence (DNA): TGTGCCAGCAGCTTAGAGGCAGGGAGCTATGGCTACACCTTC.

This clonotype showed up just a few times. The genes are TRBV11-3 and TRBJ2-6; D perhaps matches TRBD2 (5 bases). Trimming removed 5 bases from V and 2 bases from J, with 13 bases in between. There are 16 residues in the CDR3. Germline V gene lookup returns CDR1 SGHNT and CDR2 YENEEA. CDR3 DNA sequence: TGTGCCAGCAGCCCATCCACCGGGGCTGGGGCCAACGTCCTGACTTTC. Its translation is CASSPSTGAGANVLTF.

The sample holds a few counts of this clonotype. The chain couples TRBV4-1 to TRBJ1-6, with D unclear. Germline V gene data show CDR1 as MGHRA and CDR2 as YSYEKL. This CDR3 spans 13 amino acids. Trimming shortened V by 0 bases and J by 13 bases, and 10 bases separated the two germline ends. The CDR3, as DNA: TGCGCCAGCAGCCAAGAGTCTCGTGGGCCCCTCCACTTT. This translates into CASSQESRGPLHF.

The CDR3 coding sequence is TGTGCCAGCTCCCCCGACGGGAGAGGCGGGTACAATGAGCAGTTCTTC. This encodes CASSPDGRGGYNEQFF. The chain uses TRBV6-5 and TRBJ2-1; perhaps TRBD2 as D (6 bases). The germline V gene encodes CDR1 MNHEY and CDR2 SVGAGI. This CDR3 is 16 amino acids long. Trimming removed 8 bases from V and 4 bases from J, with 21 bases in between.

This clonotype was recorded at least ten times. V gene TRBV4-1 combines with J gene TRBJ2-3, with D possibly being TRBD1 (6 bases). Trimming pared 4 bases from V and 4 bases from J, leaving 21 bases between. This CDR3 comprises 17 residues. Germline lookup yields CDR1 MGHRA and CDR2 YSYEKL. CDR3 bases: TGCGCCAGCAGCCCGACCAGAGGTATAGGGGGTCCAGATACGCAGTATTTT. Amino acids: CASSPTRGIGGPDTQYF.